This section outlines one T cell receptor beta chain sequence together with its context. Its antigen is not known. It was with 60 Vbeta and 13 Jbeta primers that the PCR ran. Assay used: immunoSEQ multiplex PCR; TCRdb lists only in-frame clones, some missing. This sample contains about 200,000 clones. The germline V and J ends were trimmed by 6 bases and 0 bases, with 8 bases remaining between them. CDR1 MNHNY and CDR2 SVGAGI come from the germline V gene (reference sequence). This CDR3 is built from 14 residues. The data derive from a study of cytomegalovirus exposure and HLA in healthy donors. Study-wide results and limits: Sequencing likely produced, as an artifact, a cluster of highly shared sequence variants. Rarity marked most TCR sequences, yet some public TCRs occurred in many donors. Reportedly, fewer N-insertions than the approximately 690-donor mean appeared in an Asian-associated ancestry cluster in a later analysis. In vitro assays verified that three CMV-associated chains recognized CMV antigens specifically.

The chain has TRBV6-6 and TRBJ1-4, with D unresolved. Sequenced sample: PBMCs. The TCR comes from a boy under 18 in good health and CMV-seronegative. In DNA, the CDR3 is TGTGCCAGCAGGGTTGCGGCAACTAATGAAAAACTGTTTTTT. Translated: CASRVAATNEKLFF.